These 31 T cell receptor beta chains originate from one sample sequenced in a study of T cell repertoires in cytomegalovirus infection. TCRdb reanalysed the reads using MiXCR and keeps one entry per CDR3 protein. The sample has around 95,000 distinct CDR3 sequences; over 25% are singletons. What these receptors recognize is not known. Material: CD8+ T cells from cultured PBMCs, obtained from culture after CMV antigen stimulation. The receptors stem from a human donor in good health (CMV status not recorded). Some clones in this sample may be carry-over from other donors' samples.

This sequence joins TRBV7-6 and TRBJ1-1; D unresolved. CDR3 length: 13 amino acids. The V gene lost 6 bases and the J gene lost 6 bases, with 14 bases spanning the gap. Per germline, CDR1 SGHVS and CDR2 FNYEAQ. Here the CDR3 reads CASRRPLTAEAFF. CDR3 bases: TGTGCCAGCAGACGACCCCTGACGGCTGAAGCTTTCTTT. The variable domain in full, with the rest retrieved from reference TRBV7-6 and TRBJ1-1, is GAGVSQSPRYKVTKRGQDVALRCDPISGHVSLYWYRQALGQGPEFLTYFNYEAQQDKSGLPNDRFSAERPEGSISTLTIQRTEQRDSAMYRCASRRPLTAEAFFGQGTRLTVV.

The chain joins TRBV6-1 to TRBJ1-2; no definite D call. Germline V lookup: CDR1 MNHNS, CDR2 SASEGT. Between the trimmed V and J ends, which lost 2 bases and 4 bases, there was a span of 14 bases. CDR3 length: 15 residues. The CDR3 DNA reads TGTGCCAGCAGTGAACCCAGGCTGGTCAGCTATGGCTACACCTTC. Translated, it gives CASSEPRLVSYGYTF.

The genes are TRBV6-2 or TRBV6-3 and TRBJ1-2; D is undetermined. Trimming removed 10 bases from V and 3 bases from J, with 18 bases in between. In germline, CDR1 is MNHEY, CDR2 SVGEGT. The CDR3 consists of 14 residues. The CDR3 bases are TGTGCCATCCGTCGGACGCCGGGCGACTATGGCTACACCTTC. Protein product: CAIRRTPGDYGYTF.

The chain has TRBV7-9 and TRBJ2-7; no firm D call. Germline V gene lookup returns CDR1 SEHNR and CDR2 FQNEAQ (reference sequence). V gave up 4 bases and J gave up 6 bases, with 10 bases separating them. The CDR3 contains 12 residues. The CDR3 loop reads CASSSVGSEQYF. The CDR3, as DNA: TGTGCCAGCAGCTCCGTTGGTAGCGAGCAGTACTTC.

V and J are TRBV6-8 and TRBJ2-7; no clear D gene. The germline V gene has CDR1 MNHGY and CDR2 SAAAGT. With 3 bases removed from V and 5 bases from J, the gap between germline ends came to 14 bases. This CDR3 has 14 residues. As DNA, the CDR3 is TGTGCCAGCAGTTATATGGTAGGGATGGACGAGCAGTACTTC. Translation: CASSYMVGMDEQYF.

The J gene is TRBJ1-5, the V gene TRBV2, with D possibly matching TRBD1 (5 bases). Trimming pared 6 bases from V and 1 base from J, leaving 16 bases between. CDR3 length: 16 amino acids. Germline lookup yields CDR1 SNHLY and CDR2 FYNNEI. The CDR3 DNA follows: TGTGCCAGCAGCGACGTACCGACAGTGAGCAATCAGCCCCAGCATTTT. Translated: CASSDVPTVSNQPQHF. The whole variable domain, filled in from reference TRBV2 and TRBJ1-5, reads EPEVTQTPSHQVTQMGQEVILRCVPISNHLYFYWYRQILGQKVEFLVSFYNNEISEKSEIFDDQFSVERPDGSNFTLKIRSTKLEDSAMYFCASSDVPTVSNQPQHFGDGTRLSIL.

This clonotype was picked up many times. The chain is built from TRBV7-2 and TRBJ2-7; the match to TRBD1 covers 11 bases. V gave up 5 bases and J gave up 2 bases; unmatched junction bases: 2. CDR3 length equals 14 residues. Germline loops: CDR1 SGHTA, CDR2 FQGNSA. The CDR3 loop is CASSVGQGAYEQYF. The CDR3 nucleotides are TGTGCCAGCAGCGTGGGACAGGGGGCCTACGAGCAGTACTTC.

The chain uses TRBV18 and TRBJ1-2; tentatively, D is TRBD1 (6 bases). Germline CDR1 KGHSH, CDR2 LQKENI. This CDR3 contains 13 residues. The V gene lost 5 bases and the J gene lost 2 bases, with 9 bases spanning the gap. The CDR3 DNA reads as TGTGCCAGCTCAGGTGACAGGAACTATGGCTACACCTTC. Residues: CASSGDRNYGYTF.

This clonotype was observed many times. V gene TRBV4-1 combines with J gene TRBJ2-1, with a weak D call TRBD2 (6 bases). V lost 5 bases to trimming and J lost 0 bases, with 17 bases between them. Looked up from germline, CDR1 is MGHRA and CDR2 is YSYEKL. This CDR3 has 17 amino acids. The CDR3 protein is CASSYRDWYSSYNEQFF. The CDR3 DNA is TGCGCCAGCAGCTACCGGGACTGGTATAGCTCCTACAATGAGCAGTTCTTC.

The chain carries TRBV12-3 or TRBV12-4 and TRBJ2-3, with 7 bases lining up with TRBD2. The CDR3 spans 15 residues. Trimming cost V 4 bases and J 3 bases; bases outside gene matches: 7. In DNA, the CDR3 is TGTGCCAGCAGTTCACTAGCGTTGGGGACAGATACGCAGTATTTT. This gives the protein CASSSLALGTDTQYF.

This clonotype is a singleton in its sample. The chain couples TRBV27 to TRBJ2-5, with 12 bases lining up with TRBD2. Germline CDR1 and CDR2: MNHEY and SMNVEV (reference sequence). CDR3 length: 15 amino acids. J gave up 4 bases and V 3 bases, and 3 bases lay outside the gene matches. This CDR3 is CASSLLAGGTETQYF. The CDR3 DNA is TGTGCCAGCAGTTTGCTAGCGGGGGGGACAGAGACCCAGTACTTC.

The J gene is TRBJ1-1, the V gene TRBV6-2 or TRBV6-3; 8 positions match TRBD1. The CDR3 consists of 14 residues. The V segment lost 5 bases and the J segment 6 bases; nucleotides outside the gene matches: 8. Germline values: CDR1 MNHEY, CDR2 SVGEGT. The DNA of the CDR3 is TGTGCCAGCAGTAATGCAGGGGGCGCGGCTGAAGCTTTCTTT. Translated, it gives CASSNAGGAAEAFF.

This clonotype was counted only a few times. The CDR3 region is CASSIGQGGTDTQYF. CDR3 coding DNA: TGTGCCAGTAGTATAGGGCAGGGCGGAACAGATACGCAGTATTTT. The chain uses TRBV19 and TRBJ2-3; D is possibly TRBD1 (5 bases). Germline V CDR1 and CDR2: LNHDA, SQIVND (reference sequence). The CDR3 is 15 residues long. With 1 base removed from V and 3 bases from J, the gap between germline ends came to 11 bases.

This chain joins TRBV19 and TRBJ2-7; 9 bases are a match to TRBD1. The germline V gene has CDR1 LNHDA and CDR2 SQIVND (reference sequence). CDR3 length: 13 amino acids. V was clipped by 7 bases and J by 4 bases; unmatched bases: 5. The CDR3 DNA sequence: TGTGCCAGTAACTCGGGACAGGGTTACGAGCAGTACTTC. It encodes CASNSGQGYEQYF. Full variable domain (missing parts from reference TRBV19 and TRBJ2-7): DGGITQSPKYLFRKEGQNVTLSCEQNLNHDAMYWYRQDPGQGLRLIYYSQIVNDFQKGDIAEGYSVSREKKESFPLTVTSAQKNPTAFYLCASNSGQGYEQYFGPGTRLTVT.

This clonotype was seen only a few times. The CDR3 reads CASSWGGARYEQYF. The CDR3 coding sequence is TGTGCCAGCAGCTGGGGAGGGGCCCGCTACGAGCAGTACTTC. The rearrangement uses TRBV5-4 and TRBJ2-7; 7 bases match TRBD2. Trimming at V came to 3 bases and at J to 3 bases, leaving 6 bases not matched to a gene. CDR3 length equals 14 residues. Germline CDR1 and CDR2: SGHNT and YYREEE (reference sequence).

This clonotype was recorded at least ten times. The chain carries TRBV18 and TRBJ2-1; weak D call: TRBD1 (6 bases). Germline V gene lookup returns CDR1 KGHSH and CDR2 LQKENI. This CDR3 comprises 16 residues. Trimming took 1 base from V and 7 from J, leaving 17 bases between them. The CDR3 DNA reads TGTGCCAGCTCACCACAAGGAACAGGGATAAGGAATGAGCAGTTCTTC. Amino acids: CASSPQGTGIRNEQFF.

This sequence joins TRBV14 and TRBJ2-3; D remains unclear. Deletions cut 1 base from V and 2 bases from J, with 4 bases between. Germline V CDR1 and CDR2: SGHDN, FVKESK. The CDR3 loop spans 13 amino acids. CDR3 nucleotide sequence: TGTGCCAGCAGCCAAGGGATCACAGATACGCAGTATTTT. It is translated as CASSQGITDTQYF.

The V and J genes are TRBV11-2 and TRBJ2-1; 11 nucleotides line up with TRBD1. Losses at the gene ends were 2 bases for V and 4 bases for J; bases not matched to a gene: 4. Germline lookup yields CDR1 SGHAT and CDR2 FQNNGV. The CDR3 extends over 16 amino acids. DNA for the CDR3: TGTGCCAGCAGCTTAAGGGGACAGGGGGGATACAATGAGCAGTTCTTC. Encoded protein: CASSLRGQGGYNEQFF.

The V and J genes are TRBV4-1 and TRBJ2-2, with D perhaps TRBD2 (5 bases). Trimming stripped 3 bases from V and 0 bases from J, with 17 bases between. Germline values: CDR1 MGHRA, CDR2 YSYEKL. The CDR3 is 18 residues long. The CDR3 nucleotides read TGCGCCAGCAGCCATCCCCGGGATGAGGATCCGAACACCGGGGAGCTGTTTTTT. This codes for CASSHPRDEDPNTGELFF.

This clonotype was counted only a few times. The chain uses TRBV6-8 and TRBJ2-7; the D gene could be TRBD1 or TRBD2 (5 bases each). Germline lookup yields CDR1 MNHGY and CDR2 SAAAGT. V was clipped by 2 bases and J by 3 bases, with 8 bases between them. The CDR3 length is 13 residues. CDR3 region: CASSYRDGYEQYF. The CDR3 bases are TGTGCCAGCAGTTACCGGGACGGCTACGAGCAGTACTTC.

The chain carries TRBV6-2 or TRBV6-3 and TRBJ1-4, with D unresolved. In germline, CDR1 is MNHEY, CDR2 SVGEGT. The V gene lost 7 bases and the J gene lost 5 bases, with 20 bases spanning the gap. The CDR3 is made up of 16 amino acids. The CDR3 protein is CASIQRSGRENEKLFF. The DNA of the CDR3 is TGTGCCAGCATCCAGCGGAGCGGGCGAGAAAATGAAAAACTGTTTTTT.

This clonotype was detected only a few times. The CDR3 nucleotides read TGTGCCAGCTCCCCCCAGGGACAAAGAAACACTGAAGCTTTCTTT. This gives the protein CASSPQGQRNTEAFF. The rearrangement uses TRBV12-3 or TRBV12-4 and TRBJ1-1; maybe TRBD1 (6 bases). The CDR3 has 15 amino acids. The germline V and J ends were trimmed by 8 bases and 2 bases, with 18 bases remaining between them.

The chain employs TRBV18 and TRBJ2-2; D is uncertain. CDR1 is KGHSH and CDR2 is LQKENI in the germline V gene. The CDR3 loop spans 16 amino acids. V was clipped by 3 bases and J by 8 bases, with 19 bases between them. CDR3: CASSPPSRPANGELFF. CDR3 coding DNA: TGTGCCAGCTCACCCCCCTCCAGACCTGCTAATGGGGAGCTGTTTTTT.

The chain recombines TRBV20-1 with TRBJ2-1; either TRBD1 or TRBD2 may supply D (5 bases each). The germline V gene encodes CDR1 DFQATT and CDR2 SNEGSKA (reference sequence). With 0 bases removed from V and 4 bases from J, the gap between germline ends came to 16 bases. The CDR3 runs to 16 residues. The CDR3 region is CSARDGTQVIYNEQFF. CDR3 coding DNA: TGCAGTGCTAGAGATGGGACCCAAGTAATATACAATGAGCAGTTCTTC.

The rearrangement uses TRBV7-9 and TRBJ2-2; possibly TRBD1 for D (6 bases). The CDR3 contains 12 residues. In germline, CDR1 is SEHNR, CDR2 FQNEAQ (reference sequence). With 9 bases removed from V and 7 bases from J, the gap between germline ends came to 12 bases. CDR3 region: CASYRENGELFF. The CDR3 nucleotides are TGTGCCAGTTACAGGGAGAACGGGGAGCTGTTTTTT.

V and J are TRBV19 and TRBJ1-1; D unresolved. The CDR3 sequence is 17 residues long. Per the germline V gene, CDR1 is LNHDA and CDR2 is SQIVND (reference sequence). V gave up 0 bases and J gave up 1 base, with 15 bases separating them. The CDR3 is CASSIDRLVGRNTEAFF. CDR3 DNA sequence: TGTGCCAGTAGTATAGATCGGCTCGTGGGAAGGAACACTGAAGCTTTCTTT. The full variable domain, rest sourced from reference TRBV19 and TRBJ1-1, is DGGITQSPKYLFRKEGQNVTLSCEQNLNHDAMYWYRQDPGQGLRLIYYSQIVNDFQKGDIAEGYSVSREKKESFPLTVTSAQKNPTAFYLCASSIDRLVGRNTEAFFGQGTRLTVV.

The chain links TRBV11-2 to TRBJ2-7; D tentatively fits TRBD1 or TRBD2 (5 bases each). The CDR3 contains 16 residues. CDR1 and CDR2 (germline): SGHAT, FQNNGV. Trimming removed 1 base at V and 6 bases at J, with 19 bases between. The CDR3 DNA reads TGTGCCAGCAGCTTAGCTCCGGGACGACCCTTCGGCGAGCAGTACTTC. Encoded protein: CASSLAPGRPFGEQYF.

This clonotype was seen a few times. The chain links TRBV14 to TRBJ2-5; D ambiguous. CDR1 and CDR2 (germline): SGHDN, FVKESK. Trimming took 0 bases from V and 5 from J, leaving 10 bases between them. The CDR3 is 14 amino acids. CDR3 in DNA: TGTGCCAGCAGCCAAGAGGGGATCCGTGAGACCCAGTACTTC. This encodes CASSQEGIRETQYF. The whole variable domain, remainder taken from reference TRBV14 and TRBJ2-5, is EAGVTQFPSHSVIEKGQTVTLRCDPISGHDNLYWYRRVMGKEIKFLLHFVKESKQDESGMPNNRFLAERTGGTYSTLKVQPAELEDSGVYFCASSQEGIRETQYFGPGTRLLVL.

This clonotype was seen once. The chain links TRBV19 to TRBJ2-3; 12 bases agree with TRBD2. The germline gives CDR1 LNHDA, CDR2 SQIVND (reference sequence). Trimming at V came to 6 bases and at J to 6 bases, leaving 7 bases not matched to a gene. The CDR3 contains 15 residues. The CDR3 loop reads CASRWASGGADTQYF. CDR3 coding DNA: TGTGCCAGTAGGTGGGCTAGCGGGGGGGCCGATACGCAGTATTTT.

The rearrangement joins TRBV20-1 to TRBJ2-5; D is uncertain. This CDR3 is 15 amino acids long. Germline V gene sequence: CDR1 DFQATT, CDR2 SNEGSKA (reference sequence). Trimming removed 5 bases from V and 2 bases from J, with 18 bases in between. The CDR3 nucleotides read TGCAGTGCTTATGATTTGCGGACGGATCAAGAGACCCAGTACTTC. It codes for CSAYDLRTDQETQYF.

The table lists this clonotype with many counts. J is TRBJ2-7 and V is TRBV7-7, with 12 bases fitting TRBD2. V gave up 5 bases and J gave up 3 bases; unmatched junction bases: 2. Germline V gene lookup returns CDR1 SSHAT and CDR2 FNYEAQ (reference sequence). This CDR3 region has 14 residues. The CDR3 bases are TGTGCCAGCAGCCCGGGACTAGCGGGCTACGAGCAGTACTTC. Translated, it gives CASSPGLAGYEQYF.